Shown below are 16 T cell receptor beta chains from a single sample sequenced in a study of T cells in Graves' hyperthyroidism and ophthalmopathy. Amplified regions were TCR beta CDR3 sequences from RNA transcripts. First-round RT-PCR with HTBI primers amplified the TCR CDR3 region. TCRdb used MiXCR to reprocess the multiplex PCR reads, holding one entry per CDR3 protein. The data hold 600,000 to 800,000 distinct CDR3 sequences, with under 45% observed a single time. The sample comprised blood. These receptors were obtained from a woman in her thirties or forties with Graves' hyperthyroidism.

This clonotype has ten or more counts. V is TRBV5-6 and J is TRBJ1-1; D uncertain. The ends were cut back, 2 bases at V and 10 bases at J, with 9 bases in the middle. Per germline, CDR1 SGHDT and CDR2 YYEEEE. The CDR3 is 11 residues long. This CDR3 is CASSFGQRAFF. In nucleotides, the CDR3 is TGTGCCAGCAGCTTTGGCCAACGAGCTTTCTTT.

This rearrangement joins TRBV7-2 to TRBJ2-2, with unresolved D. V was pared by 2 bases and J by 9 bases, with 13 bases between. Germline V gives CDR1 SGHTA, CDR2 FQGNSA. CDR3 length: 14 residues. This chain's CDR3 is CASSLFRTSRELFF. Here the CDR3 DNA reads TGTGCCAGCAGCTTATTTAGGACCAGTCGGGAGCTGTTTTTT.

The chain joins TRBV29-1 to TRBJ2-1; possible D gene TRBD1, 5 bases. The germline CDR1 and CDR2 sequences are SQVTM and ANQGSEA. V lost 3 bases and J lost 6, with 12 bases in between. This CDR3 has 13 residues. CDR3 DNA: TGCAGCGTTGAGGCAGGGTTAGGCAATGAGCAGTTCTTC. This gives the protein CSVEAGLGNEQFF.

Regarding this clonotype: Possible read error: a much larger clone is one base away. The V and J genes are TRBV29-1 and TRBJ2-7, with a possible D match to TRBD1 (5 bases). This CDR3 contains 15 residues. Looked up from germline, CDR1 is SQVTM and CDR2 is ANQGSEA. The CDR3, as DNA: TGCAGCGTTGTTTCCCCGGCAGGGTCTCCCTACGAGCAGTGCTTC. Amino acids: CSVVSPAGSPYEQCF.

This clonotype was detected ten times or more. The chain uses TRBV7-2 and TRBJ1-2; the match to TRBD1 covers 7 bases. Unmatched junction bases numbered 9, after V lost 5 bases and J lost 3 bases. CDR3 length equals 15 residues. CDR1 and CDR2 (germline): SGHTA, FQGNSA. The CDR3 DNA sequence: TGTGCCAGCAGCGAAACAGGGGAGTGGGACTATGGCTACACCTTC. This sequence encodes CASSETGEWDYGYTF.

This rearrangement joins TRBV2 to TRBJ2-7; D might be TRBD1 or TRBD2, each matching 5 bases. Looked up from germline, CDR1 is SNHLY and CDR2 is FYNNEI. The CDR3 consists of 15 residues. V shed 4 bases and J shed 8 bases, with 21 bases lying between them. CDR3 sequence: CASSVPGRFVSKQYF. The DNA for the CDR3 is TGTGCCAGCAGTGTCCCGGGACGCTTCGTTAGCAAGCAGTACTTC.

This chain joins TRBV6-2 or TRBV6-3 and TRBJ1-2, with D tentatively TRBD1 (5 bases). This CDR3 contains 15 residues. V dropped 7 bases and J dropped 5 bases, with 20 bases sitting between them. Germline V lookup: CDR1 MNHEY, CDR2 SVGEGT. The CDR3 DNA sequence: TGTGCCAGCAAAGGAGGGGCAGGGCCCGATTATGGCTACACCTTC. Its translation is CASKGGAGPDYGYTF.

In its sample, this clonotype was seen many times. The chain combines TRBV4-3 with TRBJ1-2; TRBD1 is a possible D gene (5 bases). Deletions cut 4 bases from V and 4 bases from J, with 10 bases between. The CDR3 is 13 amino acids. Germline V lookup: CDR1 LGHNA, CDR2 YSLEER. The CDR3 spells CASSPPGGYGYTF. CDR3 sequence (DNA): TGCGCCAGCAGCCCCCCCGGGGGCTATGGCTACACCTTC.

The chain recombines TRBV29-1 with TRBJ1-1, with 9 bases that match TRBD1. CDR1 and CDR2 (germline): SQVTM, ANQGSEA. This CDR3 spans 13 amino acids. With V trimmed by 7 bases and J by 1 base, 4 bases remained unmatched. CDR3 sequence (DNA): TGCAGCGCGGAGGGACAGGGGAACACTGAAGCTTTCTTT. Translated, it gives CSAEGQGNTEAFF. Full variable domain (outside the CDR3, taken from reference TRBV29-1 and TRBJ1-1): SAVISQKPSRDICQRGTSLTIQCQVDSQVTMMFWYRQQPGQSLTLIATANQGSEATYESGFVIDKFPISRPNLTFSTLTVSNMSPEDSSIYLCSAEGQGNTEAFFGQGTRLTVV.

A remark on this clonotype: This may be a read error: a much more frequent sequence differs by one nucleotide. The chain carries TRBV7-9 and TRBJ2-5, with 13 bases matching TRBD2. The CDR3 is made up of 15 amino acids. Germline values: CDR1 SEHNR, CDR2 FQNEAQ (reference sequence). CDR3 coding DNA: TGTGCCAGCAGCCCTTGGACTAGCGGGGGCGAGACCCGGTACTTC. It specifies CASSPWTSGGETRYF.

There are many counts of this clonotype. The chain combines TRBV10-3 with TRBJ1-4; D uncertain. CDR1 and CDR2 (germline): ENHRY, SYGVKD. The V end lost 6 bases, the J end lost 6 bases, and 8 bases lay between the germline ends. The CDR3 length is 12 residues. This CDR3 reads CAIRGPDEKLFF. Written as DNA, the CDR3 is TGTGCCATCAGAGGACCTGATGAAAAACTGTTTTTT.

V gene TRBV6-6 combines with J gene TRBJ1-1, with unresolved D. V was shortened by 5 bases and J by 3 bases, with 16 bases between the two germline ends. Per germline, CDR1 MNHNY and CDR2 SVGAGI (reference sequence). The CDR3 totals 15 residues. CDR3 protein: CASSKARERDTEAFF. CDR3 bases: TGTGCCAGCAGTAAGGCCCGGGAGAGGGACACTGAAGCTTTCTTT.

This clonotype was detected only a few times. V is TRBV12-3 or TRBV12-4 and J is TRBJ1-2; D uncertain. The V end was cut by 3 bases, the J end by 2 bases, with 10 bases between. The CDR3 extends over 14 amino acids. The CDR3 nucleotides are TGTGCCAGCAGTTTGCTAACAGCGAACTATGGCTACACCTTC. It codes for CASSLLTANYGYTF.

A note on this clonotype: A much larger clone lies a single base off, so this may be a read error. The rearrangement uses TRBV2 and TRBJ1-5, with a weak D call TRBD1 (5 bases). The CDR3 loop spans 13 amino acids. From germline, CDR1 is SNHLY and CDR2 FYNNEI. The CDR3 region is CASSGQYNQSQHF. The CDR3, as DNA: TGTGCCAGCAGTGGACAGTACAATCAGTCCCAGCATTTT.

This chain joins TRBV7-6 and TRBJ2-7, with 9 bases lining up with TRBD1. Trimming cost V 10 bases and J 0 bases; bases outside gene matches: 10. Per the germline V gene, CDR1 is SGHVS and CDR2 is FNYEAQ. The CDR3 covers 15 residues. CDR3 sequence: CANRWGQGSSYEQYF. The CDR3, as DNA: TGTGCCAACCGTTGGGGACAGGGAAGCTCCTACGAGCAGTACTTC. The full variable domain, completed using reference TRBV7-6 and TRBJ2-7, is GAGVSQSPRYKVTKRGQDVALRCDPISGHVSLYWYRQALGQGPEFLTYFNYEAQQDKSGLPNDRFSAERPEGSISTLTIQRTEQRDSAMYRCANRWGQGSSYEQYFGPGTRLTVT.

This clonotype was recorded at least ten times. As DNA, the CDR3 is TGTGCCATCAGTGAAGAACAGGGATCTCAGCCCCAGCATTTT. Its translation is CAISEEQGSQPQHF. The chain has TRBV10-3 and TRBJ1-5; D is possibly TRBD1 (6 bases). Trimming left V 3 bases short and J 6 bases short, with 12 bases between. Germline V gene data show CDR1 as ENHRY and CDR2 as SYGVKD. The CDR3 spans 14 residues.